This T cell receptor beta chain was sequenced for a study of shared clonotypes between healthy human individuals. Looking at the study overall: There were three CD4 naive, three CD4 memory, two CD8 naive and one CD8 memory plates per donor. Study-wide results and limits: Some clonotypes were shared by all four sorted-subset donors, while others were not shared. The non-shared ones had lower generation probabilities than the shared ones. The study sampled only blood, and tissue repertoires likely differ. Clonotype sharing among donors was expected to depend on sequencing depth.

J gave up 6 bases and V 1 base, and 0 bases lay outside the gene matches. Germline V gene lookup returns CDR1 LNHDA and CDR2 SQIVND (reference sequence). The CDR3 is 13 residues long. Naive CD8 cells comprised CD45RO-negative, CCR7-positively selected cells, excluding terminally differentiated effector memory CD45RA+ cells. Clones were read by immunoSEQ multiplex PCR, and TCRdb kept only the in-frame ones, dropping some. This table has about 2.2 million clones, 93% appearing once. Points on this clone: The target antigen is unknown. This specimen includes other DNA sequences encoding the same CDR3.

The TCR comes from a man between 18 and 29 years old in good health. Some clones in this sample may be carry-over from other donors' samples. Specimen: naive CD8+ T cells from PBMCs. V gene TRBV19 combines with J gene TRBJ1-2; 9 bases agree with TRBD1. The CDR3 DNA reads TGTGCCAGTAGTATAGGGACAGGGGATGGCTACACCTTC. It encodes CASSIGTGDGYTF.